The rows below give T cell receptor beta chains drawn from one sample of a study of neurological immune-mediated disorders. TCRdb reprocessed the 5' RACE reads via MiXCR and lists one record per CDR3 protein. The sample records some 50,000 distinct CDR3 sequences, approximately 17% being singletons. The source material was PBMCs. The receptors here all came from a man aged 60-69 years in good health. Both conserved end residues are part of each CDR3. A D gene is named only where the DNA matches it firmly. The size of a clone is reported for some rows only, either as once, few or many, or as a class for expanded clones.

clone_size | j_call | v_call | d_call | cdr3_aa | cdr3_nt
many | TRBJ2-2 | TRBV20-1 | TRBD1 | CSAVDRGGLKFANTGELFF | TGCAGTGCTGTAGACCGAGGGGGCTTAAAGTTCGCGAACACCGGGGAGCTGTTTTTT
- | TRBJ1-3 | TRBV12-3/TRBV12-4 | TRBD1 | CASGGQAHSGNTIYF | TGTGCCAGCGGAGGACAGGCCCACTCTGGAAACACCATATATTTT
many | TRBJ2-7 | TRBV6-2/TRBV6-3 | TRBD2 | CASRRLAGLDEQYF | TGTGCCAGCAGACGACTAGCGGGATTGGACGAGCAGTACTTC
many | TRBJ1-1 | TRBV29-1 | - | CSAGTEAFF | TGCAGCGCGGGTACTGAAGCTTTCTTT
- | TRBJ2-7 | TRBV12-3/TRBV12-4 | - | CASSLAGQMRNYEQYF | TGTGCCAGCAGTTTAGCGGGGCAGATGAGGAACTACGAGCAGTACTTC
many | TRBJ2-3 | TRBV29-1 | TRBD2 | CSVEVGGTDTQYF | TGCAGCGTTGAGGTGGGAGGGACAGATACGCAGTATTTT
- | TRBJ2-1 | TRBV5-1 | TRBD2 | CASRGGLAGTYGYNEQFF | TGCGCCAGCAGAGGGGGACTAGCGGGGACCTACGGATACAATGAGCAGTTCTTC
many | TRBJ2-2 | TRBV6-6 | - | CPMDLGAVSGNTGELFF | TGTCCTATGGATTTGGGGGCGGTTAGCGGGAACACCGGGGAGCTGTTTTTT
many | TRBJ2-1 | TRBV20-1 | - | CSAGRLNEQFF | TGCAGTGCTGGGAGGCTTAATGAGCAGTTCTTC
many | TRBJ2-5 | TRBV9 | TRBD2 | CASSVGTSGGGRETQYF | TGTGCCAGCAGCGTGGGTACTAGCGGGGGAGGGAGAGAGACCCAGTACTTC
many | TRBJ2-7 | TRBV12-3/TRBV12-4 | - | CASSFAQLSEQYF | TGTGCCAGCAGTTTCGCCCAATTGAGCGAGCAGTACTTC
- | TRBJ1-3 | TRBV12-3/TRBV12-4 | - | CASRRHVGNTIYF | TGTGCCAGCAGGCGACACGTCGGAAACACCATATATTTT
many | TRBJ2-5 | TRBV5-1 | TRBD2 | CASSFMGGSGETQYF | TGCGCCAGCAGCTTTATGGGGGGGTCGGGGGAGACCCAGTACTTC
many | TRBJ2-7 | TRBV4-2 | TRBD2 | CASSHRLAGLSTYEQYF | TGTGCCAGCAGCCACCGACTAGCGGGACTAAGCACCTACGAGCAGTACTTC
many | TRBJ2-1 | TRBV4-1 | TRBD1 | CASSQEVQGAGNEQFF | TGCGCCAGCAGCCAAGAGGTACAGGGGGCCGGCAATGAGCAGTTCTTC
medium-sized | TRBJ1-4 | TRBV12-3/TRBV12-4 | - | CASRDYEKLFF | TGTGCCAGCAGGGACTATGAAAAACTGTTTTTT
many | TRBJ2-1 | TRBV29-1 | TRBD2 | CSVGSGSSYNEQFF | TGCAGCGTTGGAAGCGGGAGCTCCTACAATGAGCAGTTCTTC
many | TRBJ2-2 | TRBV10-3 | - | CAIRGDLGGGELFF | TGTGCCATCAGGGGGGACCTCGGCGGCGGGGAGCTGTTTTTT
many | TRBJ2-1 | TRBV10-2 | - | CASSERTSSYNEQFF | TGCGCCAGCAGTGAGCGGACGAGCTCCTACAATGAGCAGTTCTTC
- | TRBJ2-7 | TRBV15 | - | CATSRDLGIEYEQYF | TGTGCCACCAGCAGAGATTTGGGGATTGAGTACGAGCAGTACTTC
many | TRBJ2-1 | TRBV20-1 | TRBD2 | CSASLSGRPYNEQFF | TGCAGTGCTAGTCTTAGCGGGCGACCCTACAATGAGCAGTTCTTC
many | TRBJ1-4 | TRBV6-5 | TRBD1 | CASSLRTGWSEKLFF | TGTGCCAGCAGTCTCCGGACAGGATGGAGTGAAAAACTGTTTTTT
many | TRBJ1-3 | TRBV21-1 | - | CASTKGVQGRGSGNTIYF | TGTGCCAGCACAAAGGGGGTGCAGGGTAGGGGCTCTGGAAACACCATATATTTT
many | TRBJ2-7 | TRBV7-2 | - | CASSFSGTNYEQYF | TGTGCCAGCAGCTTCTCCGGGACCAACTACGAGCAGTACTTC
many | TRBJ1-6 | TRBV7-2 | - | CASSLGSDGAPLHF | TGTGCCAGCAGCTTAGGATCCGACGGGGCACCCCTCCACTTT
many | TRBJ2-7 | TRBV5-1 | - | CASSLAAGQRAYEQYF | TGCGCCAGCAGCTTGGCCGCGGGCCAGCGGGCCTACGAGCAGTACTTC
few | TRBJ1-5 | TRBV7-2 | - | CASSFNSGAGQPQHF | TGTGCCAGCAGCTTCAATTCAGGGGCAGGGCAGCCCCAGCATTTT
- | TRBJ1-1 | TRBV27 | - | CASSFSPRSLNTEAFF | TGTGCCAGCAGTTTCTCCCCCCGATCCCTGAACACTGAAGCTTTCTTT
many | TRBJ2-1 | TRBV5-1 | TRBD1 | CASSLGRRQGYNEQFF | TGCGCCAGCAGCTTGGGAAGGCGACAGGGCTACAATGAGCAGTTCTTC
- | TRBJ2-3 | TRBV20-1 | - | CSARDLPLLGLHGTDTQYF | TGCAGTGCTAGAGATCTTCCCTTGCTGGGACTCCACGGCACAGATACACAGTATTTT
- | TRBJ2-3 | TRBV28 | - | CASSPRVGHYYEQYFGPGTDTQYF | -
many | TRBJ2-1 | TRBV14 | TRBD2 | CASSGPGLAGGPHNEQFF | TGTGCCAGCAGCGGCCCGGGACTAGCGGGAGGGCCACACAATGAGCAGTTCTTC
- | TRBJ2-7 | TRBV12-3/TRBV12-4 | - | CASSRATSYEQYF | TGTGCCAGCAGTCGGGCTACTTCCTACGAGCAGTACTTC
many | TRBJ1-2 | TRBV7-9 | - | CASSLAGIVGYTF | TGTGCCAGCAGCTTAGCAGGGATTGTTGGCTACACCTTC
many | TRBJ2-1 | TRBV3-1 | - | CASSQDYGRSVEQFF | TGTGCCAGCAGCCAAGATTACGGGAGAAGCGTTGAGCAGTTCTTC
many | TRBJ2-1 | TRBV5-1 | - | CASSRDGFNEQFF | TGCGCCAGCAGCCGGGACGGGTTCAATGAGCAGTTCTTC
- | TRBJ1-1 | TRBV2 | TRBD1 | CASRDGQGGTEAFF | TGTGCCAGCAGGGACGGACAGGGAGGCACTGAAGCTTTCTTT
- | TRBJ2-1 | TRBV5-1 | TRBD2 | CASSLAPAGGLNEQFF | TGCGCCAGCAGCTTGGCCCCCGCGGGAGGGCTCAATGAGCAGTTCTTC
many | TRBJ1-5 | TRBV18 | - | CASSLQGNVGQPQHF | TGTGCCAGCTCACTTCAGGGAAATGTGGGTCAGCCCCAGCATTTT
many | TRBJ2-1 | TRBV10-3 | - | CAKSRDAFNEQFF | TGTGCCAAGTCTAGGGACGCCTTCAATGAGCAGTTCTTC